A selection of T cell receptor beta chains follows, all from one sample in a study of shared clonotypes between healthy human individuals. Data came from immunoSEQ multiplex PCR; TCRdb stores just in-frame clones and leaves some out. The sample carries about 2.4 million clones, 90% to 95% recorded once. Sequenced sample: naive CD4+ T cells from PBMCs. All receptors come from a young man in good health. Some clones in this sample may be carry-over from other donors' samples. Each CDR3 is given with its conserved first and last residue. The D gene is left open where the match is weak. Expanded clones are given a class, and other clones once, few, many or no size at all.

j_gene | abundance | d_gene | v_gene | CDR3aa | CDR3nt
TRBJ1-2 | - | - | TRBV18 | CASSPQGTGTSGGYTF | TGTGCCAGCTCACCACAGGGTACAGGGACATCCGGTGGCTACACCTTC
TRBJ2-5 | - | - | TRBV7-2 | CASSLRGGGSWETQYF | TGTGCCAGCAGCTTAAGAGGAGGTGGGAGTTGGGAGACCCAGTACTTC
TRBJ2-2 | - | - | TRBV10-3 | CAISDRQAGGELFF | TGTGCCATCAGTGATCGACAGGCCGGCGGGGAGCTGTTTTTT
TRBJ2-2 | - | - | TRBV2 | CASSGVLGTGELFF | TGTGCCAGTTCAGGGGTACTAGGGACCGGGGAGCTGTTTTTT
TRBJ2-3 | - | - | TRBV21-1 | CASSPQQGLANTQYF | TGTGCCAGCAGCCCACAGCAGGGCTTGGCAAATACGCAGTATTTT
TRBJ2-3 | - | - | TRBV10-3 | CAISEGNPSTDTQYF | TGTGCCATCAGTGAAGGGAACCCTAGCACAGATACGCAGTATTTT
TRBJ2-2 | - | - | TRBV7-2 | CASSSSGQGELFF | TGTGCCAGCAGCTCTAGCGGACAGGGGGAGCTGTTTTTT
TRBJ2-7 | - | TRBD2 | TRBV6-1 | CASSEVTSGTYEQYF | TGTGCCAGCAGTGAAGTGACTAGCGGGACCTACGAGCAGTACTTC
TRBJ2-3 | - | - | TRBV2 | CASSAGGTDTQYF | TGTGCCAGCAGTGCCGGAGGCACAGATACGCAGTATTTT
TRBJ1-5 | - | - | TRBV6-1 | CASTGWAGRDQPQHF | TGTGCCAGCACCGGATGGGCAGGGAGGGATCAGCCCCAGCATTTT
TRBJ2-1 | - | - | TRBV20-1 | CLGSSYNEQFF | TGCCTGGGGAGCTCCTACAATGAGCAGTTCTTC
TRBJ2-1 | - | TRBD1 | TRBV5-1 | CASNPTGSGNEQFF | TGCGCCAGCAACCCGACAGGGTCTGGGAATGAGCAGTTCTTC
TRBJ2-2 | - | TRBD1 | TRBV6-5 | CASSGDRGFWGELFF | TGTGCCAGCAGTGGGGACAGGGGCTTTTGGGGGGAGCTGTTTTTT
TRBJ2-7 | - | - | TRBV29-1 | CSVGTDDEQYF | TGCAGCGTTGGGACTGACGATGAGCAGTACTTC
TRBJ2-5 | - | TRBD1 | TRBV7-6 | CASSPNRGPYQETQYF | TGTGCCAGCAGCCCAAACAGGGGGCCGTACCAAGAGACCCAGTACTTC
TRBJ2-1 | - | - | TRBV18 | CASSPKDEQFF | TGTGCCAGCTCACCAAAGGATGAGCAGTTCTTC
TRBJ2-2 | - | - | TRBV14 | CASSPLGGNTGELFF | TGTGCCAGCAGCCCCCTGGGGGGGAACACCGGGGAGCTGTTTTTT
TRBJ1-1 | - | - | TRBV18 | CASSPAQNTEAFF | TGTGCCAGCTCACCAGCCCAGAACACTGAAGCTTTCTTT
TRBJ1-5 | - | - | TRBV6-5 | CASSYGQSNQPQHF | TGTGCCAGCAGTTACGGCCAGAGCAATCAGCCCCAGCATTTT
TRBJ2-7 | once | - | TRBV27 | CASSLSAGRAHYEQYF | TGTGCCAGCAGTTTATCGGCGGGAAGAGCCCACTACGAGCAGTACTTC
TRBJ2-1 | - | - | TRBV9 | CASSVDSNEQFF | TGTGCCAGCAGCGTAGATAGCAATGAGCAGTTCTTC
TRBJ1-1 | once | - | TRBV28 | CASSSNSSPLSDTEAFF | TGTGCCAGCAGTTCAAACTCTTCCCCCTTGTCGGACACTGAAGCTTTCTTT
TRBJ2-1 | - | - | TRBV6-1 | CASSEYPVSYNEQFF | TGTGCCAGCAGTGAATACCCAGTTTCCTACAATGAGCAGTTCTTC
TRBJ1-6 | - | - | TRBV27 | CASGGGTGNSPLHF | TGTGCCAGCGGGGGGGGGACGGGTAATTCACCCCTCCACTTT
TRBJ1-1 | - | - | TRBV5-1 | CASSLAGGFPGTRNTEAFF | TGCGCCAGCAGCTTGGCCGGGGGTTTTCCCGGCACTCGGAACACTGAAGCTTTCTTT
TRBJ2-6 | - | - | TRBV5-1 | CASSPRDSGANVLTF | TGCGCCAGCAGCCCCCGGGACTCTGGGGCCAACGTCCTGACTTTC
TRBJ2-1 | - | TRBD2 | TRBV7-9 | CASLRTSGRSYNEQFF | TGTGCCAGCCTTCGGACTAGCGGACGCTCCTACAATGAGCAGTTCTTC
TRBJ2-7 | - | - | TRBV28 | CASSVAGGAYEQYF | TGTGCCAGCAGTGTAGCTGGCGGGGCCTACGAGCAGTACTTC